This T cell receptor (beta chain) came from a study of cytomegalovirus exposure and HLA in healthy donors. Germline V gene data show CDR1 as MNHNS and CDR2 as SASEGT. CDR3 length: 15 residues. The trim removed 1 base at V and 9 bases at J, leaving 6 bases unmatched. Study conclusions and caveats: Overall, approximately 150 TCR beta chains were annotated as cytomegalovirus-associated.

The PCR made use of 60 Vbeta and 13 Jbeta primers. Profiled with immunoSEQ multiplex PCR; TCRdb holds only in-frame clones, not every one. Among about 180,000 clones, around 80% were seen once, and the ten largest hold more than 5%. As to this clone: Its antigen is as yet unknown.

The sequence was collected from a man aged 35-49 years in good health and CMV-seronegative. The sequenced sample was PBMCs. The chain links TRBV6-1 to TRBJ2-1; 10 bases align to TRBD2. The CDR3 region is CASSEVSSGSGEQFF. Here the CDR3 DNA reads TGTGCCAGCAGTGAAGTCTCTAGCGGGAGCGGTGAGCAGTTCTTC.